These 16 T cell receptor beta chains came from one sample sequenced in a study of cytomegalovirus exposure and HLA in healthy donors. The method was immunoSEQ multiplex PCR; TCRdb's version includes in-frame clones alone and lacks a portion of them. The sample shows about 250,000 clones, roughly 87% of them seen only once. The material sequenced was PBMCs. Receptor source: a man aged 18 to 29 in good health and CMV-seropositive.

This clone has just one count. The chain has TRBV7-9 and TRBJ2-7; tentatively, D is TRBD2 (5 bases). Trimming removed 5 bases from V and 2 bases from J, with 13 bases in between. Per germline, CDR1 SEHNR and CDR2 FQNEAQ (reference sequence). This CDR3 has 14 residues. Here the CDR3 reads CASSPPRLTYEQYF. Written as DNA, the CDR3 is TGTGCCAGCAGCCCCCCCAGACTAACCTACGAGCAGTACTTC.

The chain couples TRBV7-2 to TRBJ1-2, with TRBD1 as a possible D gene (6 bases). The CDR3 sequence is 12 residues long. Trimming cost V 5 bases and J 8 bases, with 12 bases left between them. Germline lookup yields CDR1 SGHTA and CDR2 FQGNSA. The CDR3 is CASSPHRAGYTF. In nucleotides, the CDR3 is TGTGCCAGCAGCCCCCACAGGGCCGGCTACACCTTC.

This clone has just a few counts. The chain carries TRBV12-5 and TRBJ2-7, with D possibly TRBD1 on 5 matching bases. The CDR3 totals 13 residues. The germline V gene encodes CDR1 LGHNT and CDR2 FRNRAP. The V and J ends lost 7 bases and 1 base respectively, with 11 bases between them. The CDR3 loop reads CASASRQSYEQYF. The CDR3 bases are TGTGCTAGTGCCTCTCGACAGTCCTACGAGCAGTACTTC. The variable domain in full, with the rest retrieved from reference TRBV12-5 and TRBJ2-7, is DARVTQTPRHKVTEMGQEVTMRCQPILGHNTVFWYRQTMMQGLELLAYFRNRAPLDDSGMPKDRFSAEMPDATLATLKIQPSEPRDSAVYFCASASRQSYEQYFGPGTRLTVT.

The gene calls are TRBV5-1 and TRBJ1-2; D gene ambiguous. Trimming shortened V by 3 bases and J by 7 bases, and 25 bases separated the two germline ends. The CDR3 length is 17 residues. Germline V gives CDR1 SGHRS, CDR2 YFSETQ. The CDR3 loop is CASSYLAGKGSSGGYTF. The CDR3 DNA reads as TGCGCCAGCAGCTACCTAGCCGGGAAGGGATCCTCCGGTGGCTACACCTTC.

V gene TRBV5-1 combines with J gene TRBJ2-5; 11 bases map to TRBD2. Germline CDR1 SGHRS, CDR2 YFSETQ. The V gene end was trimmed by 2 bases and the J gene end by 0 bases; junction bases not matched to a gene: 6. The CDR3 runs 17 residues. The CDR3, as DNA: TGCGCCAGCAGCTTCCCGCCTAGCGGGAGGTACCAAGAGACCCAGTACTTC. Protein sequence: CASSFPPSGRYQETQYF.

This chain uses TRBV12-5 with TRBJ2-1; D might be TRBD2 (6 bases). Looked up from germline, CDR1 is LGHNT and CDR2 is FRNRAP. The germline V and J ends were trimmed by 2 bases and 11 bases, with 13 bases remaining between them. This CDR3 has 13 residues. This CDR3 is CASGLSPGTQQFF. The DNA of the CDR3 is TGTGCTAGTGGTTTGTCACCCGGGACTCAGCAGTTCTTC.

The J gene is TRBJ2-5, the V gene TRBV11-2; 10 positions match TRBD1. The CDR3 has 14 amino acids. Trimming took 5 bases from V and 3 from J; bases not matched to a gene: 3. CDR1 SGHAT and CDR2 FQNNGV come from the germline V gene. CDR3 bases: TGTGCCAGCAGCCTGACAGGGGGCGAAGAGACCCAGTACTTC. Translating it yields CASSLTGGEETQYF. Supplemented by reference TRBV11-2 and TRBJ2-5, the full variable domain reads EAGVAQSPRYKIIEKRQSVAFWCNPISGHATLYWYQQILGQGPKLLIQFQNNGVVDDSQLPKDRFSAERLKGVDSTLKIQPAKLEDSAVYLCASSLTGGEETQYFGPGTRLLVL.

The J gene is TRBJ2-2, the V gene TRBV9, with 9 bases matching TRBD2. Trimming took 4 bases from V and 6 from J; bases not matched to a gene: 7. The CDR3 sequence is 15 residues long. Germline V gene data show CDR1 as SGDLS and CDR2 as YYNGEE. The CDR3 loop reads CASSLGLAIPGELFF. For the CDR3, the DNA is TGTGCCAGCAGCCTGGGACTAGCAATCCCCGGGGAGCTGTTTTTT.

The genes are TRBV5-4 and TRBJ2-1, with D hard to call. V lost 2 bases and J lost 8, with 8 bases in between. The CDR3 is 12 residues long. Germline CDR1 SGHNT, CDR2 YYREEE (reference sequence). The chain's CDR3 is CASSFSADEQFF. The DNA of the CDR3 is TGTGCCAGCAGCTTTTCTGCCGATGAGCAGTTCTTC.

V is TRBV5-6 and J is TRBJ1-2; D is unresolved. The germline gives CDR1 SGHDT, CDR2 YYEEEE. The CDR3 is made up of 13 amino acids. V lost 4 bases and J 7 bases, leaving 14 bases between the germline ends. The CDR3 loop is CASSPTVSSGYTF. The CDR3 DNA reads TGTGCCAGCAGCCCGACGGTCTCCTCTGGCTACACCTTC.

V gene TRBV28 combines with J gene TRBJ1-2, with a possible D match to TRBD1 (5 bases). Germline V gene lookup returns CDR1 MDHEN and CDR2 SYDVKM. Trimming left V 5 bases short and J 7 bases short, with 17 bases between. This CDR3 has 14 amino acids. CDR3 nucleotide sequence: TGTGCCAGCAGTCCGGGTAGTCTGGGGGGTGGCTACACCTTC. Protein sequence: CASSPGSLGGGYTF.

The chain combines TRBV2 with TRBJ2-4; D possibly matches TRBD1 or TRBD2 (6 bases each). With 7 bases removed from V and 8 bases from J, the gap between germline ends came to 15 bases. This CDR3 contains 13 residues. Germline CDR1 and CDR2: SNHLY and FYNNEI. The DNA for the CDR3 is TGTGCCAGCACGGGGGCTGAGGGGCACATTCAGTACTTC. Its translation: CASTGAEGHIQYF.

The chain uses TRBV11-2 and TRBJ1-2, with 7 bases aligning to TRBD1. The V gene's germline CDR1 is SGHAT and CDR2 FQNNGV. CDR3 length: 15 amino acids. V shed 5 bases, J shed 6 bases, and the junction held 12 bases outside the gene matches. CDR3 in amino acids: CASSRTYRGPHGYTF. The CDR3 coding sequence is TGTGCCAGCAGCCGAACCTACAGGGGACCCCATGGCTACACCTTC.

The rearrangement joins TRBV4-1 to TRBJ2-7; 7 bases fit TRBD1. Germline CDR1 MGHRA, CDR2 YSYEKL. This CDR3 region has 14 residues. The J segment lost 3 bases and the V segment lost 0 bases, leaving 2 bases of the junction unmatched. DNA for the CDR3: TGCGCCAGCAGCCAAGAAAGGACAGGCTACGAGCAGTACTTC. Its protein is CASSQERTGYEQYF.

The chain is built from TRBV4-1 and TRBJ2-7; D ambiguous. The V end lost 0 bases, the J end lost 4 bases, and 7 bases lay between the germline ends. Germline CDR1 and CDR2: MGHRA and YSYEKL. This CDR3 contains 13 residues. CDR3 sequence (DNA): TGCGCCAGCAGCCAAGATCCCCTATACGAGCAGTACTTC. This encodes CASSQDPLYEQYF.

V usage is TRBV27 and J usage is TRBJ2-3, with TRBD2 identical over 10 bases. The junction had 6 bases not matched to a gene; V was cut back by 2 bases and J by 4 bases. There are 16 residues in the CDR3. Germline V CDR1 and CDR2: MNHEY, SMNVEV (reference sequence). This CDR3 reads CASSLLAGDLADTQYF. As DNA, the CDR3 is TGTGCCAGCAGTTTACTAGCGGGAGATTTAGCAGATACGCAGTATTTT.